Following are 5 T cell receptor beta chains from one sample sequenced in a study of CD8+ T cells in alopecia areata. Treatment defined: oral pan-JAK inhibitor, 5-10 mg twice daily. Those with alopecia areata gave lesional scalp punch biopsies and peripheral blood. The sequencing template was cDNA reverse transcribed from extracted RNA. The method was immunoSEQ multiplex PCR; TCRdb's version includes in-frame clones alone and lacks a portion of them. Of approximately 18,000 clones listed, over 50% were seen once; the top ten hold roughly 8%. The specimen comprised skin, sampled at week 4, from a patient treated with tofacitinib. These receptors were collected from a human donor with alopecia areata.

This clone came up once. This CDR3 reads CASSLWDNSYEQYF. The CDR3 DNA reads as TGTGCCAGCAGCCTCTGGGACAACTCCTACGAGCAGTACTTC. The chain combines TRBV5-6 with TRBJ2-7, with a tentative D call TRBD1 (6 bases). CDR3 size: 14 residues. Germline CDR1 and CDR2: SGHDT and YYEEEE. V lost 4 bases, J lost 0 bases, and 11 bases lay in between.

This clone came up once. This rearrangement joins TRBV4-2 to TRBJ2-1, with D possibly matching TRBD2 (6 bases). Trimming removed 0 bases at V and 3 bases at J, with 15 bases between. Germline loops: CDR1 LGHNA, CDR2 YNFKEQ. The CDR3 totals 17 residues. The CDR3 loop reads CASSQEGEAGGYNEQFF. CDR3 DNA sequence: TGTGCCAGCAGCCAAGAAGGGGAGGCCGGTGGCTACAATGAGCAGTTCTTC.

This clone has only a few counts. The chain links TRBV5-5 to TRBJ1-5; 8 bases match TRBD1. The germline CDR1 and CDR2 sequences are SGHKS and YYEKEE (reference sequence). CDR3 length: 16 amino acids. V trimming: 1 base; J trimming: 5 bases; junction bases outside the gene matches: 8. The CDR3 protein is CASSLRVSQGDQPQHF. The CDR3 bases are TGTGCCAGCAGCTTGAGGGTTTCACAGGGGGATCAGCCCCAGCATTTT.

The gene calls are TRBV4-3 and TRBJ2-7, with D perhaps matching TRBD1 (7 bases). This CDR3 is 16 amino acids long. CDR1 LGHNA and CDR2 YSLEER come from the germline V gene. Trimming pared 1 base from V and 1 base from J, leaving 14 bases between. CDR3 loop: CASSQVGSGGSYEQYF. The CDR3 DNA is TGCGCCAGCAGCCAAGTGGGGTCAGGGGGGTCCTACGAGCAGTACTTC.

The chain has TRBV29-1 and TRBJ1-5; 7 nucleotides match TRBD1. CDR1 is SQVTM, CDR2 ANQGSEA, per germline. V trimming: 4 bases; J trimming: 2 bases; junction bases outside the gene matches: 2. The CDR3 covers 13 residues. The CDR3 DNA sequence: TGCAGCGTTGGACAGGGAGGCAATCAGCCCCAGCATTTT. It is translated as CSVGQGGNQPQHF.